Shown below are 2 T cell receptor beta chains from a single sample sequenced in a study of T cells after yellow fever vaccination. One entry per CDR3 protein results from TCRdb running MiXCR on the 5' RACE reads. The profile shows some 240,000 distinct CDR3 sequences, 5.2% of them singletons. Here the sequenced sample was CD4+ T cells sorted from PBMCs, taken on the day of the yellow fever booster vaccination. The source of these receptors is a young man who received the YFV17D yellow fever vaccine.

The CDR3 is CASSSLAGRGDYYEQYV. DNA for the CDR3: TGTGCCAGTAGTAGCCTTGCGGGGCGAGGGGATTATTACGAGCAGTACGTC. The rearrangement uses TRBV19 and TRBJ2-7, with D maybe TRBD2 (6 bases). Looked up from germline, CDR1 is LNHDA and CDR2 is SQIVND (reference sequence). V gave up 4 bases and J gave up 4 bases, with 23 bases separating them. CDR3 size: 17 residues.

This clonotype occurred a few times. The CDR3 region is CASSYRFSGSTDTQYF. The CDR3 DNA is TGTGCCAGCAGTTACCGTTTCAGCGGCAGCACAGATACGCAGTATTTT. The chain joins TRBV6-2 or TRBV6-3 to TRBJ2-3, with D possibly being TRBD2 (5 bases). Germline loops: CDR1 MNHEY, CDR2 SVGEGT. The CDR3 extends over 16 amino acids. V was clipped by 2 bases and J by 0 bases, with 12 bases between them.